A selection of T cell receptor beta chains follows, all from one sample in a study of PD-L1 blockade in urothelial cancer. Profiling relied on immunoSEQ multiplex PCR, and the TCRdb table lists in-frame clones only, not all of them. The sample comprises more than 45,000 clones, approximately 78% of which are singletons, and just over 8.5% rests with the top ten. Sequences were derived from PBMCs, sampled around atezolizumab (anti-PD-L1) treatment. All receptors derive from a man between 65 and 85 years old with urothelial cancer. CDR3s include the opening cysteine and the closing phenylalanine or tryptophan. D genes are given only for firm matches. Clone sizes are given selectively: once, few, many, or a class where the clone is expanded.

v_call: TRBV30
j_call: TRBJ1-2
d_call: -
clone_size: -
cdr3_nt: TGTGCCTGGAGTGAACAGGGCGTTGCCTATGGCTACACCTTC
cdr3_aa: CAWSEQGVAYGYTF

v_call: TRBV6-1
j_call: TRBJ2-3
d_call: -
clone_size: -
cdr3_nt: TGTGCCAGCAGCTCGGGGATAATTTCAGATACGCAGTATTTT
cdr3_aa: CASSSGIISDTQYF

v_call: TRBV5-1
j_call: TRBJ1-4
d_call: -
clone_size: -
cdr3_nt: TGCGCCAGCAGCTCAAGGGAGGGTGAAAAACTGTTTTTT
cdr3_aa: CASSSREGEKLFF

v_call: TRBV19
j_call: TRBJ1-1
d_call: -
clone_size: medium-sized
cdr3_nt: TGTGCCAGTAGTACGTCCGGACAGAGTTTCACTGAAGCTTTCTTT
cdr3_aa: CASSTSGQSFTEAFF

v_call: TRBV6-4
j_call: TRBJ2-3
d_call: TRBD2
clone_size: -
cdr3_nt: TGTGCCAGCAGTGGACTAGCGGGGGATACGCAGTATTTT
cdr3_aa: CASSGLAGDTQYF

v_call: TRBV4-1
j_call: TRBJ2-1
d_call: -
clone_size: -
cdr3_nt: TGCGCCAGCAGCCAAGGCCCCGGGAATGAGCAGTTCTTC
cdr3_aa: CASSQGPGNEQFF

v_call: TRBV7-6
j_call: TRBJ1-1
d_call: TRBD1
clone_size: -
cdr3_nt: TGTGCCAGCAGCTTAGCCCCCCGGACAGGGAGGGCCGGAGCTTTCTTT
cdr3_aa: CASSLAPRTGRAGAFF

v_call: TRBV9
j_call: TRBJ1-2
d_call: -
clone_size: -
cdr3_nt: TGTGCCAGCAGCGTATCGTGGTCGAGTGGCTATGGCTACACCTTC
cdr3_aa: CASSVSWSSGYGYTF

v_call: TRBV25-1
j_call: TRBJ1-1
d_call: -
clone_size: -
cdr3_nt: TGTGCCAGCAGTTCCCTGACAGGCGGGGGGAACACTGAAGCTTTCTTT
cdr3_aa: CASSSLTGGGNTEAFF

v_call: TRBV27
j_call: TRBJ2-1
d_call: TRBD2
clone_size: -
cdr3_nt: TGTGCCAGCAGTCGACTAGCGGGAGGGCAAGGTGGTGAGCAGTTCTTC
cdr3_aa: CASSRLAGGQGGEQFF

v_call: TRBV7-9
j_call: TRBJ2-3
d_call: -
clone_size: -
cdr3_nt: TGTGCCAGCAGCTTGAGGGATACGCAGTATTTT
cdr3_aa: CASSLRDTQYF

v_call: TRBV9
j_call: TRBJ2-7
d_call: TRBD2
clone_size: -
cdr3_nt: TGTGCCAGCGTGGCGGGAGACCGAGAGCAGTACTTC
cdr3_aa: CASVAGDREQYF

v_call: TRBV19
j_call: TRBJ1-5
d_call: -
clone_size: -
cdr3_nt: TGTGCCAGTATGTCGGGACTGCCACCCTCGGGGTCCCAGCATTTT
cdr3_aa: CASMSGLPPSGSQHF

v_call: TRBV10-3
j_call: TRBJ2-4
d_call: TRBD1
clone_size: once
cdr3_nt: TGTGCCATCAGTGCAGGGGGAGCTTCGGCCAAAAACATTCAGTACTTC
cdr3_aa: CAISAGGASAKNIQYF

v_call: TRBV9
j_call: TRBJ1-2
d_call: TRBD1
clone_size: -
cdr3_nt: TGTGCCAGCAGCTCTCGGACAGGGATCTATGGCTACACCTTC
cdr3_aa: CASSSRTGIYGYTF

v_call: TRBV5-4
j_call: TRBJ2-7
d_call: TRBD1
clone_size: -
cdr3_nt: TGTGCCAGCAGCTTGGGGGCAGGGGGTGCCTACGAGCAGTACTTC
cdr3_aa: CASSLGAGGAYEQYF

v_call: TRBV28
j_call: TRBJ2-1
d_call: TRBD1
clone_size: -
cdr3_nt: TGTGCCAGCAGCACCCAAAGACAGGGCTGGTCGGCCTACAATGAGCAGTTCTTC
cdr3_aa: CASSTQRQGWSAYNEQFF

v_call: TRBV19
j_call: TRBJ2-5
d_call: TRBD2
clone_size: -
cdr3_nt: TGTGCCAGTAGTTCCCCCCCGGGACTAGCGGGGCAAGAGACCCAGTACTTC
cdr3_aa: CASSSPPGLAGQETQYF

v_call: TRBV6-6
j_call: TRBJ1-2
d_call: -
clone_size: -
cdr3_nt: TGTGCCAGCAGTTACGGTCTCGGTAACTATGGCTACACCTTC
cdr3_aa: CASSYGLGNYGYTF

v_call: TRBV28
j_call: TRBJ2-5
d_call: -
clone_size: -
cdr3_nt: TGTGCCAGCAGTCTCCAAGGAGGCCAAGAGACCCAGTACTTC
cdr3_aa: CASSLQGGQETQYF

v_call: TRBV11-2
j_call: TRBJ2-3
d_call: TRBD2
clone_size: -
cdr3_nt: TGTGCCAGCAGCTTAGAGGCTAGCGGGGCAGGGGATACGCAGTATTTT
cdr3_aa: CASSLEASGAGDTQYF

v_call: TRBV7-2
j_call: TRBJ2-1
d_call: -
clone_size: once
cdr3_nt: TGTGCCAGCAGCCTACTCTCACGGGATGAGCAGTTCTTC
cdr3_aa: CASSLLSRDEQFF

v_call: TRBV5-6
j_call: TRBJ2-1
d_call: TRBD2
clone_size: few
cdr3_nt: TGTGCCAGCAGCCGGGAGGCAGGCGAGCAGTTCTTC
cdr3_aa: CASSREAGEQFF

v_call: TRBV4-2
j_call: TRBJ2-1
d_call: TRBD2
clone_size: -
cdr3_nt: TGTGCCAGCAGCCAACGGGCAGCGGGAGGTAATAATGAGCAGTTCTTC
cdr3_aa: CASSQRAAGGNNEQFF

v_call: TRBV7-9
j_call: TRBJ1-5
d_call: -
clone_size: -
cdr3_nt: TGTGCCAGCAGCTTAGGGGGAGGGCAGGGGAATCAGCCCCAGCATTTT
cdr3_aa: CASSLGGGQGNQPQHF

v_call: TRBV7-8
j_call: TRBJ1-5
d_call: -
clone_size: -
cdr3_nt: TGTGCCAGCAGCTCCCGCGAGATTGGTAATAGCAATCAGCCCCAGCATTTT
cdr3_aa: CASSSREIGNSNQPQHF

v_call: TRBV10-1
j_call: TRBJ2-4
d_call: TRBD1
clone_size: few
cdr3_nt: TGCGCCAGCAGTATTATCCCGGGACAGCTTAGCATTCAGTACTTC
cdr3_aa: CASSIIPGQLSIQYF

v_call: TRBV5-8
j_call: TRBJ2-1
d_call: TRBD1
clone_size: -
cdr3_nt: TGTGCCAGCAGCTTGGGGCAGGGGGCCGGCAATGAGCAGTTCTTC
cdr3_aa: CASSLGQGAGNEQFF

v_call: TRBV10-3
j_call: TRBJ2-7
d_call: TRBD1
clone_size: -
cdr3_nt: TGTGCCATCAGTGAGGGTGGGACAGGCAACTACGAGCAGTACTTC
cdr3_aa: CAISEGGTGNYEQYF

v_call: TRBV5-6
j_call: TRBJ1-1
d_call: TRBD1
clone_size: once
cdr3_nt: TGTGCCAGCAGGGGGACAGGTTCTATGAACACTGAAGCTTTCTTT
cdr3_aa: CASRGTGSMNTEAFF

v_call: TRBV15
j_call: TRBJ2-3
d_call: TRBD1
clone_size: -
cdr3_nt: TGTGCCACCAGCAGTTCCGGGTCAGGGGGCATGACAGATACGCAGTATTTT
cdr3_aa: CATSSSGSGGMTDTQYF

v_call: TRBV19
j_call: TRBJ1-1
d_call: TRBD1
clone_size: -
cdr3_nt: TGTGCCAGTATGGGACAGGGGGCGGGTAACACTGAAGCTTTCTTT
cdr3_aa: CASMGQGAGNTEAFF

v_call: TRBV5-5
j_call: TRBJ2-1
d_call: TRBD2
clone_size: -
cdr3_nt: TGTGCCAGCAGCCGCCTTTACCCCCGACTAGCGGGAGGGCCCCACAATGAGCAGTTCTTC
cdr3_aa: CASSRLYPRLAGGPHNEQFF

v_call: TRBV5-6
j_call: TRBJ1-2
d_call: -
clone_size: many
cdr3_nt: TGTGCCAGCAGCTCCATGGGGGCCCAGGGAGACTATGGCTACACCTTC
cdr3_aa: CASSSMGAQGDYGYTF

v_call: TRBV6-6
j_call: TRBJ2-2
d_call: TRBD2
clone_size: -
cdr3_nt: TGTGCCAGCGAGACTAGCGGGATCGACACCGGGGAGCTGTTTTTT
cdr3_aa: CASETSGIDTGELFF

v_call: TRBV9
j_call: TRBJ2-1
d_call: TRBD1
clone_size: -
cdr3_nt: TGTGCCAGCAGCGTCAGTCAGGGGGCTTACAATGAGCAGTTCTTC
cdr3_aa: CASSVSQGAYNEQFF

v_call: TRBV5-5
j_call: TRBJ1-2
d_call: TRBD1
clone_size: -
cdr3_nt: TGTGCCAGCAGCTTGGGTGGGACAGCCATCCCGGGTTATGGCTACACCTTC
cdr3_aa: CASSLGGTAIPGYGYTF

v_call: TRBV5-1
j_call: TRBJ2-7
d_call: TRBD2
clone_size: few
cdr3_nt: TGCGCCAGCAGCTTGGACCAAGCGGGAGGGCTTTCAGGGTCCTACGAGCAGTACTTC
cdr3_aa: CASSLDQAGGLSGSYEQYF

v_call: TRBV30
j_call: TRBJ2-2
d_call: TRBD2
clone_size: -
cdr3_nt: TGTGCCTGGGGCGGGAGGAACACCGGGGAGCTGTTTTTT
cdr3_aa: CAWGGRNTGELFF

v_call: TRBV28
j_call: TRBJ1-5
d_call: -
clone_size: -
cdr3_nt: TGTGCCAGCAGTTTATTGGGGGGGAGACATCAGCCCCAGCATTTT
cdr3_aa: CASSLLGGRHQPQHF

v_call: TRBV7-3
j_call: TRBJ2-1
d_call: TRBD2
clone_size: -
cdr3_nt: TGTGCCAGCAGCTTAGACCGGGAGGCTTACAATGAGCAGTTCTTC
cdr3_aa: CASSLDREAYNEQFF

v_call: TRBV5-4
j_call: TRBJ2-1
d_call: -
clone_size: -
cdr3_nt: TGTGCCAGCAGCTTCCAACTAGCCGGCAATGAGCAGTTCTTC
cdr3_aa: CASSFQLAGNEQFF

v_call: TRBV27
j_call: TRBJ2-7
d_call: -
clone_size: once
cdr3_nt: TGTGCCAGCAGGGACTACTCCTACGAGCAGTACTTC
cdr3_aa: CASRDYSYEQYF

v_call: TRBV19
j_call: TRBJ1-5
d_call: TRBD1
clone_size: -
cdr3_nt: TGTGCCAGTAGTCAGGACAGGGGTTACGATCAGCCCCAGCATTTT
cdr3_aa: CASSQDRGYDQPQHF

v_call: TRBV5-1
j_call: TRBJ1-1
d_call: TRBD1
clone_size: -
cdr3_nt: TGCGCCAGCAGCTTGGGGGGACAGGGGTCTGAAGCTTTCTTT
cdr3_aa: CASSLGGQGSEAFF

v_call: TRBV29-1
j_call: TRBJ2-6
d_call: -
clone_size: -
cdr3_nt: TGCAGCGTTCCGTCGGCTGGGGCCAACGTCCTGACTTTC
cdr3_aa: CSVPSAGANVLTF

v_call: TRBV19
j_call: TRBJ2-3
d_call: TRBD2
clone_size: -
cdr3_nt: TGTGCCAGTAGTGCCCATAGCGGGACGACATCTGATACGCAGTATTTT
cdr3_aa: CASSAHSGTTSDTQYF

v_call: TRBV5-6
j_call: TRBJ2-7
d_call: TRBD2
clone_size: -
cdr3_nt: TGTGCCAGCAGCAGCGGACTAGCGGGAGTTTACGACGAGCAGTACTTC
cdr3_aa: CASSSGLAGVYDEQYF

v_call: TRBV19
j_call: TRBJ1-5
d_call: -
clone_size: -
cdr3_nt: TGTGCCAGCACCGATCAGGGGTATAGCAATCAGCCCCAGCATTTT
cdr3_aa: CASTDQGYSNQPQHF

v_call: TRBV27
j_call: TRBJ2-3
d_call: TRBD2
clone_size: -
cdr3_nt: TGTGCCAGCAGTTTATATCTGACTAGCGGGGGCACAGATACGCAGTATTTT
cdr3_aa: CASSLYLTSGGTDTQYF